The entry below describes one T cell receptor beta chain. Its antigen is currently unknown. This entry comes from a study of tumor-infiltrating lymphocytes in localized non-small cell lung cancer. Study summary: From each patient, both tumor and uninvolved lung, non-adjacent to tumor, were sampled. Study-level results: Technical variation could not be separated from intratumor heterogeneity here. TCRbeta sequencing showed higher T cell infiltration in tumors than uninvolved lung. No link was found between tumor T-cell fraction and recurrence-free survival.

Assay: immunoSEQ multiplex PCR; the TCRdb copy retains only in-frame clones and omits some. The sample shows some 21,000 clones, approximately 80% of them seen only once. Germline V gene sequence: CDR1 MGHRA, CDR2 YSYEKL. Trimming took 0 bases from V and 1 from J; bases not matched to a gene: 10. The CDR3 covers 19 residues. The J gene is TRBJ2-1, the V gene TRBV4-1; TRBD2 agrees at 9 bases. The receptor was derived from a human donor with non-small cell lung cancer. Sequencing used lung tumor tissue. The CDR3: CASSQDRRSSGTSYNEQFF. The CDR3 bases are TGCGCCAGCAGCCAAGATAGACGGTCTAGCGGGACTTCCTACAATGAGCAGTTCTTC.